These T cell receptor beta chains were read from a single sample in a study of siplizumab effects on memory and regulatory T cells. The repertoire was sequenced with immunoSEQ multiplex PCR; TCRdb's copy has only in-frame clones and lacks some. The table records 90,000 to 120,000 clones, 93% of them present only once. Material for sequencing was Tregs sorted from blood. The origin of the receptors is a human donor in good health. Each CDR3 is given without its conserved first and last residue.

v_call	cdr3_aa
TRBV5-6	ASSRWGRLTPEQY
TRBV19	ASYTGTGTDTQY
TRBV19	ASSPLAGGHYEQY
TRBV7-6	ASSRAGGNYGYT
TRBV7-9	ASSLAAGRRAGYT
TRBV6-1	ASRVDRGNNSPLH
TRBV12-5	ASGLVLPLTGQGTEAF
TRBV7-2	ASSWDFTGELF
TRBV6-5	ATRGDQPQH
TRBV29-1	SVERGAGTTADTQY
TRBV27	ASSRGTGVGYGYT
TRBV7-3	ASSSGTSGQETQY
TRBV19	ASSRRRGGTGELF
TRBV5-1	ASSFPGTGAFLY
TRBV7-8	ASSSDRRMNTEAF
TRBV30	AWSSDGSNQPQH
TRBV19	ASSRLADTDTQY
TRBV28	ASTGSYEQY
TRBV29-1	SVDLTGIKNIQY
TRBV5-1	ASSLAAGGETQY
TRBV6-5	ASSYSVDRKTGELF
TRBV10-3	AISGGQMNTEAF
TRBV7-9	ASSQITQGGEQY
TRBV19	ASSIRSGRMFSGNTIY
TRBV7-2	ASRPPGGDTQY
TRBV10-3	AISEIVNMNTEAF
TRBV27	ASSRPGQSSYNEQF
TRBV30	AAQGNYGYT
TRBV7-2	ASSFFGLNEKLF
TRBV19	ASSISDTNYGYT
TRBV6-6	ASSYWDEAF
TRBV19	ASTDRGQYISNQPQH
TRBV13	ASSLDRGWDEQY
TRBV14	ASSPKTGGLMNTEAF
TRBV18	ASSQSYEQY
TRBV6-1	ASSRMDVPRVY
TRBV27	ASRIDTYNSPLH
TRBV5-6	ASSAPSHQETQY
TRBV5-1	ASRRVAAYNEQF
TRBV5-6	ASSLKETQY
TRBV5-1	ASRLGINEKLF
TRBV7-8	ASSLVQRGAGTDTQY
TRBV14	ASSQSGTGTNTEAF
TRBV19	ASKTGYRGEAF
TRBV5-8	ASSSVRAPKGGQY
TRBV5-1	ASSLGPAGGPEDTQY